These 3 T cell receptor beta chains originate from one sample sequenced in a study of regulatory T cells in long-lasting Graves disease. TCR beta libraries were built with iRepertoire HTBI primers and Arm-PCR of CDR3 regions. In TCRdb, the multiplex PCR reads were re-called with MiXCR into one record per CDR3 protein. The profile shows a few hundred thousand distinct CDR3 sequences, around 15% of them singletons. Noted time point: newly diagnosed GD, antithyroid drugs for less than 3 months. Construction of the TCR library relied on RNA isolated from PBMCs. These data also featured in a second study, about T cells in Graves' hyperthyroidism and ophthalmopathy.

This specimen was peripheral blood mononuclear cells (PBMCs), taken at new diagnosis, from a patient treated with antithyroid drugs. Every receptor here comes from a man between 35 and 55 years old with Graves disease.

The table lists this clonotype with a few counts. V is TRBV2 and J is TRBJ2-7; 10 nucleotides match TRBD1. This CDR3 comprises 16 residues. Germline V gene sequence: CDR1 SNHLY, CDR2 FYNNEI. V was pared by 2 bases and J by 6 bases, with 10 bases of the junction left unmatched. As DNA, the CDR3 is TGTGCCAGCAGTGAATGGGGGGCCGGACAGGGGGTCGAGCAGTACTTC. It is translated as CASSEWGAGQGVEQYF.

At least ten counts were recorded for this clonotype. The V call is TRBV30, the J call TRBJ2-3; 9 positions agree with TRBD2. After removal of 8 bases from V and 3 bases from J, the junction contained 12 bases not matched to a gene. Germline V lookup: CDR1 GTSNPN, CDR2 SVGIG (reference sequence). The CDR3 extends over 15 amino acids. CDR3 protein: CALGRAGGPTDTQYF. In nucleotides, the CDR3 is TGTGCCCTGGGTCGGGCGGGGGGGCCAACAGATACGCAGTATTTT.

This clonotype occurred many times. This chain uses TRBV27 with TRBJ2-3; 8 nucleotides line up with TRBD1. Trimming removed 4 bases from V and 0 bases from J; junction bases left unmatched: 3. Germline V lookup: CDR1 MNHEY, CDR2 SMNVEV (reference sequence). This CDR3 has 15 residues. Here the CDR3 reads CASSSRTGSTDTQYF. CDR3 nucleotides: TGTGCCAGCAGTTCACGGACAGGGAGCACAGATACGCAGTATTTT.